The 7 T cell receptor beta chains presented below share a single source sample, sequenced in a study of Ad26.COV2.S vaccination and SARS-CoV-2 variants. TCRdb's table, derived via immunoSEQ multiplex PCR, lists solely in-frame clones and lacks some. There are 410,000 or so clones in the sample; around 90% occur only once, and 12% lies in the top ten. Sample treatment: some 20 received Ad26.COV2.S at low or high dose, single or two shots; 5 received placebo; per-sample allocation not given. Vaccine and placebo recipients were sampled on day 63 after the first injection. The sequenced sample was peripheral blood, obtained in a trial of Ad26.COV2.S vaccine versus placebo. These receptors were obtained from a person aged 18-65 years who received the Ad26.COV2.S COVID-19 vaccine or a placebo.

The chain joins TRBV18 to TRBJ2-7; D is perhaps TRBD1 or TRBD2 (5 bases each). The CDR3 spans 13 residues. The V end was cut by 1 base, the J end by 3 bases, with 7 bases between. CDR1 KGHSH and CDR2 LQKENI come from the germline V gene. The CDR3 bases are TGTGCCAGCTCACCACGAGGGGACTACGAGCAGTACTTC. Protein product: CASSPRGDYEQYF. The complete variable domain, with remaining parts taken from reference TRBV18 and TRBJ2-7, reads NAGVMQNPRHLVRRRGQEARLRCSPMKGHSHVYWYRQLPEEGLKFMVYLQKENIIDESGMPKERFSAEFPKEGPSILRIQQVVRGDSAAYFCASSPRGDYEQYFGPGTRLTVT.

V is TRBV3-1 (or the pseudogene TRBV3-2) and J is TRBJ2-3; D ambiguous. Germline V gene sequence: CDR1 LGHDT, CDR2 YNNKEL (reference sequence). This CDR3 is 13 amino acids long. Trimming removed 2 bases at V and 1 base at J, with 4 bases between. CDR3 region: CASSQHGTDTQYF. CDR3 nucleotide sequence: TGTGCCAGCAGCCAACACGGCACAGATACGCAGTATTTT.

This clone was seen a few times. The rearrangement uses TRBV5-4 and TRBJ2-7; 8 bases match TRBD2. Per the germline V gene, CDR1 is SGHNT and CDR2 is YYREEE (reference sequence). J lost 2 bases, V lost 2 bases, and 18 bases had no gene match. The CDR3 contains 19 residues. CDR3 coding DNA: TGTGCCAGCAGCTTTGGCTTGAGATTAGCGGGGAAAACCGCCTACGAGCAGTACTTC. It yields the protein CASSFGLRLAGKTAYEQYF.

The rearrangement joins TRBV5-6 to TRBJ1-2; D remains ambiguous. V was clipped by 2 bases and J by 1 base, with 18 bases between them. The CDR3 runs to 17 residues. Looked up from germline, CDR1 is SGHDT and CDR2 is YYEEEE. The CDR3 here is CASSFYDRTLDNYGYTF. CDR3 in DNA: TGTGCCAGCAGCTTCTATGATAGGACCCTCGATAACTATGGCTACACCTTC. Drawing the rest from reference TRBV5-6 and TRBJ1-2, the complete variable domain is DAGVTQSPTHLIKTRGQQVTLRCSPKSGHDTVSWYQQALGQGPQFIFQYYEEEERQRGNFPDRFSGHQFPNYSSELNVNALLLGDSALYLCASSFYDRTLDNYGYTFGSGTRLTVV.

CDR3 sequence: CSARTRDEQFF. CDR3 DNA: TGCAGTGCTAGGACTAGAGATGAGCAGTTCTTC. J is TRBJ2-1 and V is TRBV20-1, with a weak D call TRBD2 (6 bases). Trimming shortened V by 3 bases and J by 8 bases, and 8 bases separated the two germline ends. This CDR3 spans 11 amino acids. Germline lookup yields CDR1 DFQATT and CDR2 SNEGSKA (reference sequence).

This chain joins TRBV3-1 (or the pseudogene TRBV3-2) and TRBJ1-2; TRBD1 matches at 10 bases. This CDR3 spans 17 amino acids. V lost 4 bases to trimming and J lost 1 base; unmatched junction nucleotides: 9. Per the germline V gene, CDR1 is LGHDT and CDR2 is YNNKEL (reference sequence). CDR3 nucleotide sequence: TGTGCCAGCAGCCGAGTCCCGGGACAGGGGTTTAACTATGGCTACACCTTC. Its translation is CASSRVPGQGFNYGYTF.

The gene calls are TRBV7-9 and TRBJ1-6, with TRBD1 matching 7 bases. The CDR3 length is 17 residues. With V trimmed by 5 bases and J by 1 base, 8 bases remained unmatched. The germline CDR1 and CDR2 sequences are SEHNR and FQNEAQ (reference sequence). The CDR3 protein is CASSPGGDRSYNSPLHF. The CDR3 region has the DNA TGTGCCAGCAGCCCGGGAGGGGACAGATCCTATAATTCACCCCTCCACTTT.